The 19 T cell receptor beta chains given below trace back to one sample, sequenced in a study of shared clonotypes between healthy human individuals. Assay used: immunoSEQ multiplex PCR; TCRdb lists only in-frame clones, some missing. The sample contains millions of clones, 93% of which appear only once. The specimen was naive CD4+ T cells from PBMCs. This sample's subset: CD45RA+ positively selected. These receptors originate from a man younger than 35 in good health. Some clones in this sample may be carry-over from other donors' samples.

The chain recombines TRBV6-6 with TRBJ2-2; no definite D call. CDR1 and CDR2 (germline): MNHNY, SVGAGI (reference sequence). The CDR3 is 14 amino acids. Trimming shortened V by 6 bases and J by 4 bases, and 12 bases separated the two germline ends. The CDR3 loop reads CASSPYRLTGELFF. The CDR3 DNA reads TGTGCCAGCAGCCCATACAGACTCACCGGGGAGCTGTTTTTT.

The chain links TRBV29-1 to TRBJ2-1; unclear D gene. The CDR3 totals 15 residues. Between the trimmed V and J ends, which lost 3 bases and 1 base, there was a span of 13 bases. CDR1 is SQVTM and CDR2 is ANQGSEA in the germline V gene. The CDR3 loop reads CSVDPYSRSYNEQFF. CDR3 nucleotides: TGCAGCGTTGACCCATATTCGAGGTCCTACAATGAGCAGTTCTTC.

The V call is TRBV27, the J call TRBJ2-5; D unclear. This CDR3 spans 13 amino acids. Germline CDR1 is MNHEY and CDR2 is SMNVEV (reference sequence). V lost 5 bases and J 2 bases, leaving 9 bases between the germline ends. The DNA of the CDR3 is TGTGCCAGCAGTAGGGAACAGCAAGAGACCCAGTACTTC. Translating gives CASSREQQETQYF.

J is TRBJ2-5 and V is TRBV5-6; 8 bases map to TRBD1. The germline V gene encodes CDR1 SGHDT and CDR2 YYEEEE. With V trimmed by 4 bases and J by 5 bases, 7 bases remained unmatched. The length of the CDR3 is 14 residues. DNA of the CDR3: TGTGCCAGCAGCGAAGCAGGGGGCGCGGAGACCCAGTACTTC. It yields the protein CASSEAGGAETQYF.

The chain is built from TRBV25-1 and TRBJ2-7; 7 bases align to TRBD2. The CDR3 consists of 15 residues. The V segment lost 3 bases and the J segment 0 bases; nucleotides outside the gene matches: 5. Germline V lookup: CDR1 MGHDK, CDR2 SYGVNS. CDR3 sequence reads: CASSDPSGFSYEQYF. DNA for the CDR3: TGTGCCAGCAGTGATCCTAGCGGATTCTCCTACGAGCAGTACTTC.

This sequence joins TRBV27 and TRBJ2-1, with TRBD2 matching over 10 bases. V lost 7 bases to trimming and J lost 3 bases; unmatched junction nucleotides: 18. The CDR3 is 19 residues long. Germline V gene sequence: CDR1 MNHEY, CDR2 SMNVEV (reference sequence). The CDR3 sequence: CASTPGSGRRRKIYNEQFF. The DNA of the CDR3 is TGTGCCAGCACCCCGGGTAGCGGGAGGCGCCGAAAGATCTACAATGAGCAGTTCTTC.

CDR3 loop: CASSPGGASNQPQHF. In DNA form, the CDR3 reads TGCGCCAGCAGCCCTGGGGGGGCAAGCAATCAGCCCCAGCATTTT. The chain recombines TRBV5-1 with TRBJ1-5; D is possibly TRBD1 (6 bases). Germline V gene sequence: CDR1 SGHRS, CDR2 YFSETQ. CDR3 length: 15 residues. V was clipped by 4 bases and J by 1 base, with 12 bases between them.

The V and J genes are TRBV11-2 and TRBJ1-2; 7 nucleotides align to TRBD1. The CDR3 is 14 residues long. V shed 5 bases and J 2 bases; nucleotides not matched to a gene: 5. Germline CDR1 SGHAT, CDR2 FQNNGV. The CDR3 coding sequence is TGTGCCAGCAGCAAGGGACAGCAAAACTATGGCTACACCTTC. It encodes CASSKGQQNYGYTF. The full variable domain, completed using reference TRBV11-2 and TRBJ1-2, is EAGVAQSPRYKIIEKRQSVAFWCNPISGHATLYWYQQILGQGPKLLIQFQNNGVVDDSQLPKDRFSAERLKGVDSTLKIQPAKLEDSAVYLCASSKGQQNYGYTFGSGTRLTVV.

The chain employs TRBV6-5 and TRBJ2-7; 9 nucleotides line up with TRBD1. From germline, CDR1 is MNHEY and CDR2 SVGAGI. The CDR3 length is 15 residues. The junction had 9 bases not matched to a gene; V was cut back by 6 bases and J by 3 bases. In nucleotides, the CDR3 is TGTGCCAGCAGAACCCTGACAGGGGGTAGCTACGAGCAGTACTTC. Its translation is CASRTLTGGSYEQYF.

This chain links TRBV6-1 with TRBJ2-7, with TRBD2 matching over 12 bases. The CDR3 is 17 residues long. Germline V lookup: CDR1 MNHNS, CDR2 SASEGT. Trimming at V came to 3 bases and at J to 6 bases, leaving 12 bases not matched to a gene. In DNA, the CDR3 is TGTGCCAGCAGTGACGGTCTAGCGGGGGGGACTAAGACCGAGCAGTACTTC. Protein: CASSDGLAGGTKTEQYF.

In this sample, this clone turned up once. The rearrangement uses TRBV10-3 and TRBJ2-7; D gene uncertain. V was shortened by 2 bases and J by 0 bases, with 8 bases between the two germline ends. Germline CDR1 ENHRY, CDR2 SYGVKD. The CDR3 is made up of 14 amino acids. For the CDR3, the DNA is TGTGCCATCAGTGAGAGGCAGCGCTCCTACGAGCAGTACTTC. It encodes CAISERQRSYEQYF.

This clone appeared a few times. V is TRBV4-2 and J is TRBJ1-1; D uncertain. The CDR3 is made up of 15 amino acids. The V end was cut by 0 bases, the J end by 4 bases, with 12 bases between. Germline V CDR1 and CDR2: LGHNA, YNFKEQ. The CDR3 nucleotides read TGTGCCAGCAGCCAAGATCTAAGGAAGGGCACTGAAGCTTTCTTT. Amino acids: CASSQDLRKGTEAFF.

This sequence joins TRBV2 and TRBJ2-7, with TRBD2 identical over 9 bases. This CDR3 contains 14 residues. Germline-derived CDR1 and CDR2 are SNHLY and FYNNEI. V shed 6 bases and J 6 bases; nucleotides not matched to a gene: 9. This CDR3 is CASRHPGLAIEQYF. CDR3 sequence (DNA): TGTGCCAGCAGACATCCGGGACTAGCAATCGAGCAGTACTTC.

The V and J genes are TRBV7-2 and TRBJ2-3; TRBD2 matches 13 bases. Germline CDR1 SGHTA, CDR2 FQGNSA. The V segment lost 3 bases and the J segment 2 bases; nucleotides outside the gene matches: 2. The CDR3 spans 16 residues. The CDR3 nucleotides are TGTGCCAGCAGCTTCACTAGCGGGAGGGACACAGATACGCAGTATTTT. It translates to CASSFTSGRDTDTQYF.

As to this clone: Other DNA sequences in the sample encode the same CDR3. J is TRBJ1-5 and V is TRBV28, with D perhaps TRBD1 (5 bases). This CDR3 has 16 residues. Germline V gene data show CDR1 as MDHEN and CDR2 as SYDVKM. V was pared by 2 bases and J by 0 bases, with 11 bases between. In nucleotides, the CDR3 is TGTGCCAGCAGTTTAGGGGGAGCCTATAGCAATCAGCCCCAGCATTTT. It yields the protein CASSLGGAYSNQPQHF. Supplemented by reference TRBV28 and TRBJ1-5, the full variable domain reads DVKVTQSSRYLVKRTGEKVFLECVQDMDHENMFWYRQDPGLGLRLIYFSYDVKMKEKGDIPEGYSVSREKKERFSLILESASTNQTSMYLCASSLGGAYSNQPQHFGDGTRLSIL.

The V and J genes are TRBV28 and TRBJ1-4; D gene unclear. The length of the CDR3 is 15 residues. Looked up from germline, CDR1 is MDHEN and CDR2 is SYDVKM. V was pared by 5 bases and J by 7 bases, with 17 bases between. Here the CDR3 reads CASSPNSRLGEKLFF. In nucleotides, the CDR3 is TGTGCCAGCAGTCCAAACAGTAGGCTAGGTGAAAAACTGTTTTTT.

The chain links TRBV9 to TRBJ2-7; the D is unclear. The V gene lost 0 bases and the J gene lost 0 bases, with 10 bases spanning the gap. The germline CDR1 and CDR2 sequences are SGDLS and YYNGEE. The CDR3 length is 15 residues. Here the CDR3 DNA reads TGTGCCAGCAGCGTAGACCTAGGATACTCCTACGAGCAGTACTTC. Translating gives CASSVDLGYSYEQYF.

Concerning this clone itself: Distinct nucleotide sequences in the sample also encode this CDR3. The chain employs TRBV9 and TRBJ2-3; D not certain. The V end was cut by 1 base, the J end by 2 bases, with 2 bases between. The CDR3 runs 12 residues. Germline-derived CDR1 and CDR2 are SGDLS and YYNGEE. Here the CDR3 reads CASSVPTDTQYF. The CDR3 region has the DNA TGTGCCAGCAGCGTACCCACAGATACGCAGTATTTT.

The CDR3 nucleotides are TGTGCCAGCAGACATATCAGTCTCGAGCAGTACTTC. Translated: CASRHISLEQYF. The rearrangement joins TRBV11-2 to TRBJ2-7, with D hard to call. Trimming cost V 6 bases and J 6 bases, with 12 bases left between them. Looked up from germline, CDR1 is SGHAT and CDR2 is FQNNGV. CDR3 length: 12 residues.